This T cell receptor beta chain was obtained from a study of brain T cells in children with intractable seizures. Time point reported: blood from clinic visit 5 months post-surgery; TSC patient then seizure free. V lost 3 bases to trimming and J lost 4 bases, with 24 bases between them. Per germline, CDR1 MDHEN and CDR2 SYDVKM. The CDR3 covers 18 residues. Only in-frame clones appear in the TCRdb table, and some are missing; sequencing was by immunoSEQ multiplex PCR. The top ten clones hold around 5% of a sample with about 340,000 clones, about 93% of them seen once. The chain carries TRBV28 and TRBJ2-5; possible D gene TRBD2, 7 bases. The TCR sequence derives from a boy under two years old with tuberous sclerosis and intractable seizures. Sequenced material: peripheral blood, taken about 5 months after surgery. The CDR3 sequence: CASSFVGLVGGGRETQYF. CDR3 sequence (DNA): TGTGCCAGCAGTTTCGTCGGACTAGTGGGAGGGGGTCGAGAGACCCAGTACTTC.